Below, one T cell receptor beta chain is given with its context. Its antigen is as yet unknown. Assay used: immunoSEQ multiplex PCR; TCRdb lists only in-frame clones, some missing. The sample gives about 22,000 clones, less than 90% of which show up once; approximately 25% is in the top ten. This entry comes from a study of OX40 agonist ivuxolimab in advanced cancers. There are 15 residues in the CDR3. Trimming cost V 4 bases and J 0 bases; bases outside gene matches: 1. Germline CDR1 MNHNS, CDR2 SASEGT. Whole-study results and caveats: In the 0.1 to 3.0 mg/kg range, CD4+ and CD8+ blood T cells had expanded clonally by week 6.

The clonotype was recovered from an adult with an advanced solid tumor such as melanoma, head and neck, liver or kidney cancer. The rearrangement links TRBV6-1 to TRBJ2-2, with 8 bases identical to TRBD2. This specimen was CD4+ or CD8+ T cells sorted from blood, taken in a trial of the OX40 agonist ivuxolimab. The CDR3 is CASSGGGTNTGELFF. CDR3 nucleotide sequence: TGTGCCAGCAGTGGCGGGGGGACGAACACCGGGGAGCTGTTTTTT.